This T cell receptor beta chain appears in the sequencing data of a study of OX40 agonist ivuxolimab in advanced cancers. Study information: Ivuxolimab doses were 0.01, 0.1, 0.3, 1.5, 3 or 10 mg/kg every 2 weeks. Among those enrolled, mean age was approximately 60 years (range roughly 23 to 79) and 82.7% were male.

Study-level findings and limits: Some patients who did not respond also had low normalized T-cell clonal expansion. The CD4+ and CD8+ T cells in the blood had expanded clonally by week 6 at 0.1 to 3.0 mg/kg.

CDR1 is ENHRY, CDR2 SYGVKD, per germline. V was cut by 2 bases and J by 5 bases, with 7 bases left in between. The CDR3 contains 13 residues. The method was immunoSEQ multiplex PCR; TCRdb's version includes in-frame clones alone and lacks a portion of them. The table shows fewer than 120,000 clones, with approximately 89% occurring only once. This clone was detected only once. Its antigen remains unknown. This chain uses TRBV10-3 with TRBJ1-5; no definite D call. Material: CD4+ or CD8+ T cells sorted from blood, obtained in a trial of the OX40 agonist ivuxolimab. This sequence originates from an adult with an advanced solid tumor such as melanoma, head and neck, liver or kidney cancer. In DNA, the CDR3 is TGTGCCATCAGTGAGGGTATCGATCAGCCCCAGCATTTT. Protein product: CAISEGIDQPQHF.